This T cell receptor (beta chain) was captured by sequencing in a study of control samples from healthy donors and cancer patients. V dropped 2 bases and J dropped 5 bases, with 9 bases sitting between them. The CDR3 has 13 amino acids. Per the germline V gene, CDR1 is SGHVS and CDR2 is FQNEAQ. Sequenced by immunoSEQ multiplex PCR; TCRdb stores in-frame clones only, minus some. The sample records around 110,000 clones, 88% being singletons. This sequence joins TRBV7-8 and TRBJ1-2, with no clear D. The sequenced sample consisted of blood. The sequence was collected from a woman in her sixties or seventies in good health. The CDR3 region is CASSLRREYGYTF. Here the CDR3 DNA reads TGTGCCAGCAGCTTACGGAGGGAGTATGGCTACACCTTC.